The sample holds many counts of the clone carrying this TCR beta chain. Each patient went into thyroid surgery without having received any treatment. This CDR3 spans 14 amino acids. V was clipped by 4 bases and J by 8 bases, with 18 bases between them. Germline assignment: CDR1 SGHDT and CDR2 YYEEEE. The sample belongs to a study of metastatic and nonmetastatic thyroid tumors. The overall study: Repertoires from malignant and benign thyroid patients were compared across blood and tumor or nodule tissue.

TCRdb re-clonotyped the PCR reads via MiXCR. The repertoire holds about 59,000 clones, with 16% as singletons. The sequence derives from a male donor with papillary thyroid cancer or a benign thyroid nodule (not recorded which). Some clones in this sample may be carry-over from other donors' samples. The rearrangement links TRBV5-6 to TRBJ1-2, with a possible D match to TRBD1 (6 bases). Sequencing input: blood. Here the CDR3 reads CASSTGRRGLGYTF. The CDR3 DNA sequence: TGTGCCAGCAGCACAGGGAGGAGAGGGTTGGGCTACACCTTC.